A single sample gave rise to the 9 T cell receptor beta chains below, sequenced in a study of tumor-infiltrating lymphocytes in primary liver carcinoma. Scientists recovered RNA and DNA together from roughly 18-30 mg of unsorted bulk tissue. Starting from around 0.45 ug of total RNA, TCR beta cDNA was produced with a primer in the constant region. For TCR beta, libraries were produced by three nested multiplex PCR rounds using slightly modified ARM-PCR. For around 9 cycles apiece, the opening two PCR rounds ran with TRBV1-TRBV30 forward primers and a C-beta reverse primer. Each CDR3 protein gets one entry after TCRdb re-called the multiplex PCR reads with MiXCR. This sample has 35,000 to 40,000 distinct CDR3 sequences, with approximately 82% found just once. Sequencing was performed on tumor-adjacent normal liver tissue. The origin of the receptors is a man between 35 and 55 years old with primary liver carcinoma and hepatitis B virus infection.

Concerning this clonotype: Mismatch with germline at one junction end may stem from a read error. The chain links TRBV6-6 to TRBJ1-1; a weak D match, TRBD1 (6 bases). The CDR3 is 13 residues long. Germline CDR1 reads MNHNY; CDR2 reads SVGAGI (reference sequence). The CDR3 protein is CAGSKGGTTEAFF. The CDR3 DNA follows: TGTGCCGGCAGCAAAGGGGGGACTACTGAGGCTTTCTTT.

Comment on this clonotype: Since the CDR3 does not end with the conserved phenylalanine or tryptophan, this likely comes from a read error. The DNA is omitted, as the CDR3 cannot be located on it reliably, and the CDR3 follows TCRdb's listing. The chain employs TRBV29-1 and TRBJ1-1. From germline, CDR1 is SQVTM and CDR2 ANQGSEA. The CDR3 spans 11 amino acids, including both terminal residues. The CDR3 loop reads CSVPHGHEASV.

Note on this clonotype: One junction end disagrees with the germline gene, perhaps due to a read error. This chain joins TRBV6-2 or TRBV6-3 and TRBJ1-2; D remains ambiguous. This CDR3 region has 13 residues. Germline-derived CDR1 and CDR2 are MNHEY and SVGEGT. Here the CDR3 DNA reads TGTACCAGCAGTCTCGACATGGAAGATGGCTACACCTTC. It specifies CTSSLDMEDGYTF.

Note on this clonotype: The junction and the germline gene differ at one end; a read error may be behind it. The chain carries TRBV14 and TRBJ2-1, with 7 bases that match TRBD1. CDR1 and CDR2 (germline): SGHDN, FVKESK. The CDR3 length is 17 residues. The CDR3 DNA sequence: TGTGCCAGCAGCCATGAGGGTCAGGAGACAGGGTACAAAGAGCAGTTCTTC. It encodes CASSHEGQETGYKEQFF.

Details on this clonotype: One end of the junction varies from germline; a read error may be responsible. The rearrangement joins TRBV5-5 to TRBJ1-1; D remains unclear. Germline lookup yields CDR1 SGHKS and CDR2 YYEKEE (reference sequence). CDR3 size: 15 residues. CDR3 sequence reads: CASSNEGERYTEVLF. The CDR3 nucleotides read TGTGCCAGCAGCAATGAGGGTGAGCGGTACACTGAAGTTCTCTTT.

As concerns this clonotype: One base away lies a much larger clone, so this may be a sequencing read error. V and J are TRBV28 and TRBJ1-4; TRBD1 is a possible D gene (6 bases). Trimming removed 7 bases at V and 11 bases at J, with 14 bases between. The CDR3 extends over 12 amino acids. Germline V CDR1 and CDR2: MDHEN, SYDVKM. The CDR3 region is CASMRRQGKLFF. The CDR3 bases are TGTGCCAGCATGAGGCGGCAGGGGAAACTGTTTTTT. The full variable domain, with the rest looked up from reference TRBV28 and TRBJ1-4, is DVKVTQSSRYLVKRTGEKVFLECVQDMDHENMFWYRQDPGLGLRLIYFSYDVKMKEKGDIPEGYSVSREKKERFSLILESASTNQTSMYLCASMRRQGKLFFGSGTQLSVL.

By share, this clonotype ranks as medium-sized. The V and J genes are TRBV29-1 and TRBJ1-1; D unresolved. The germline V gene encodes CDR1 SQVTM and CDR2 ANQGSEA. Trimming cost V 3 bases and J 5 bases, with 10 bases left between them. This CDR3 is built from 12 residues. The CDR3 protein is CSVENGRTEAFF. DNA for the CDR3: TGCAGCGTTGAGAACGGCAGGACTGAAGCTTTCTTT.

This clonotype showed up just a few times. This rearrangement joins TRBV12-3 or TRBV12-4 to TRBJ2-1, with D unclear. V lost 2 bases and J lost 10, with 15 bases in between. The CDR3 loop spans 14 amino acids. CDR3 residues: CASSLLPLGSEQFF. As DNA, the CDR3 is TGTGCCAGCAGTTTATTACCCCTGGGTAGCGAGCAGTTCTTC.

This chain joins TRBV10-3 and TRBJ2-7, with a possible D match to TRBD2 (5 bases). Trimming pared 6 bases from V and 4 bases from J, leaving 10 bases between. The CDR3 has 12 amino acids. CDR1 is ENHRY, CDR2 SYGVKD, per germline. CDR3 amino acids: CAISATGYEQYF. The CDR3 bases are TGTGCCATCAGCGCAACGGGGTACGAGCAGTACTTC.